Listed below are T cell receptor beta chains from one sample, sequenced in a study of identical twins. TCRdb recomputed calls from the 5' RACE reads with MiXCR, one row per CDR3 protein. The table includes approximately 230,000 distinct CDR3 sequences, 5.5% to 7.5% detected once. The same data also went into a second study, on T cells expressing NK-cell markers.

The sample was CD8+ T cells sorted from blood. These receptors were taken from a young woman in good health. The CDR3 runs from the conserved cysteine through the conserved F or W. A D gene is named only where the DNA matches it firmly. Not every row has a clone size; where given, it reads once, few, many or a size class.

CASSFGPGQEYTGELFF	TGTGCCAGCAGCTTCGGACCGGGACAGGAGTACACCGGGGAGCTGTTTTTT	TRBJ2-2	TRBV11-2	TRBD1	few
CASSPEGRGVYEQYF	TGCGCCAGCAGCCCAGAAGGGAGGGGAGTGTACGAGCAGTACTTC	TRBJ2-7	TRBV5-1	TRBD2	many
CSARVPDTGELFF	TGCAGTGCCCGGGTCCCGGACACCGGGGAGCTGTTTTTT	TRBJ2-2	TRBV20-1	NA	many
CASSSPDSWETQYF	TGTGCCAGCAGCTCCCCGGACTCCTGGGAGACCCAGTACTTC	TRBJ2-5	TRBV7-9	NA	many
CASSHLEQYF	TGTGCCAGCAGCCATCTCGAGCAGTACTTC	TRBJ2-7	TRBV5-5	NA	NA
CASSGEGTYSPGDTQYF	TGCGCCAGCAGTGGAGAGGGGACATACAGTCCCGGGGATACGCAGTATTTT	TRBJ2-3	TRBV10-1	NA	NA
CASSPTGGRDGAFF	TGTGCCAGCAGTCCGACAGGGGGCCGGGATGGAGCTTTCTTT	TRBJ1-1	TRBV6-1	TRBD1	few
CASSLISGNTIYF	TGTGCCAGCAGCTTAATCTCTGGAAACACCATATATTTT	TRBJ1-3	TRBV7-2	NA	many
CASSYGREIDEQFF	TGTGCCAGCAGTTACGGGAGGGAGATCGATGAGCAGTTCTTC	TRBJ2-1	TRBV6-2/TRBV6-3	TRBD2	few
CASSLDLRAAVDTQYF	TGTGCCAGCAGCTTAGATTTAAGGGCCGCAGTAGATACGCAGTATTTT	TRBJ2-3	TRBV11-2	NA	many
CASSQLQERNTEAFF	TGTGCCAGCAGCCAATTACAGGAAAGGAACACTGAAGCTTTCTTT	TRBJ1-1	TRBV3-1	NA	many
CASSLLASSYNEQFF	TGTGCCAGCAGTTTACTAGCGAGCTCCTACAATGAGCAGTTCTTC	TRBJ2-1	TRBV27	NA	many
CAWSVGGFAYEQYF	TGTGCCTGGAGTGTGGGAGGTTTTGCCTACGAGCAGTACTTC	TRBJ2-7	TRBV30	NA	few
CASSAPAGEKQFF	TGTGCCAGCAGCGCGCCCGCAGGGGAGAAGCAGTTCTTC	TRBJ2-1	TRBV9	NA	many
CASSPSTGATVGYTF	TGTGCCAGCAGCCCTTCCACAGGGGCAACGGTCGGCTACACCTTC	TRBJ1-2	TRBV14	TRBD1	NA
CASRTSGRLNEQFF	TGTGCCAGCAGAACTAGCGGGCGACTCAATGAGCAGTTCTTC	TRBJ2-1	TRBV27	TRBD2	many
CASRTEWNTEAFF	TGTGCCAGCAGAACCGAGTGGAACACTGAAGCTTTCTTT	TRBJ1-1	TRBV11-2	NA	NA
CASSARGASGGPTSYNEQFF	TGTGCCAGCAGCGCCCGTGGTGCTAGCGGGGGACCTACCTCCTACAATGAGCAGTTCTTC	TRBJ2-1	TRBV7-8	TRBD2	NA
CASSLKGQGARSPLHF	TGTGCCAGCAGCCTCAAAGGCCAGGGGGCGCGGTCACCCCTCCACTTT	TRBJ1-6	TRBV3-1	TRBD1	NA
CASSLSGRASVGELFF	TGTGCCAGCAGCCTTAGCGGGAGGGCCTCGGTCGGGGAGCTGTTTTTT	TRBJ2-2	TRBV12-3/TRBV12-4	TRBD2	many
CATSDPRGVDTGELFF	TGTGCCACCAGTGATCCGCGTGGGGTGGACACCGGGGAGCTGTTTTTT	TRBJ2-2	TRBV24-1	NA	few
CASSGHGGALYEQYF	TGTGCCAGCAGTGGACATGGCGGGGCCCTCTACGAGCAGTACTTC	TRBJ2-7	TRBV12-3/TRBV12-4	NA	NA
CASRANEQFF	TGTGCCAGCAGGGCAAATGAGCAGTTCTTC	TRBJ2-1	TRBV6-2/TRBV6-3	NA	many
CASSPDLYRGPHTEAFF	TGCGCCAGCAGCCCGGACCTTTACAGGGGCCCCCACACTGAAGCTTTCTTT	TRBJ1-1	TRBV5-1	TRBD1	many
CSVETGVAEAFF	TGCAGCGTTGAAACAGGGGTTGCTGAAGCTTTCTTT	TRBJ1-1	TRBV29-1	TRBD1	many
CASRSPGEQYF	TGTGCCAGCAGGAGTCCGGGCGAGCAGTACTTC	TRBJ2-7	TRBV27	NA	NA
CASSDWQGAHEQYF	TGTGCCAGCAGCGATTGGCAGGGGGCTCACGAGCAGTACTTC	TRBJ2-7	TRBV11-3	TRBD1	NA
CASSPWTGGLPYEQYF	TGTGCCAGCAGTCCATGGACAGGGGGCCTTCCCTACGAGCAGTACTTC	TRBJ2-7	TRBV27	TRBD1	few
CASSTRGRTDTQYF	TGTGCCAGCAGTACGCGGGGGAGGACAGATACGCAGTATTTT	TRBJ2-3	TRBV27	TRBD2	many
CASRVPGPGNEQFF	TGTGCCAGCAGGGTCCCGGGACCGGGCAATGAGCAGTTCTTC	TRBJ2-1	TRBV6-1	NA	many
CSASGRAYEQYF	TGCAGTGCTAGCGGGAGGGCCTACGAGCAGTACTTC	TRBJ2-7	TRBV20-1	TRBD2	NA